A selection of T cell receptor beta chains follows, all from one sample in a study of technical replicates of blood from several donors. TCRdb keeps only in-frame clones here, not all; method: immunoSEQ multiplex PCR. This table has some 31,000 clones, over 85% appearing once. The sample taken for sequencing was PBMCs. These receptors all stem from a human donor in good health. Some clones in this sample may be carry-over from other donors' samples. CDR3s include the opening cysteine and the closing phenylalanine or tryptophan. D genes are given only for firm matches. The size field is filled for only some rows; it gives once, few, many or a size class.

d_call	clone_size	v_call	j_call	cdr3_aa	cdr3_nt
-	few	TRBV5-4	TRBJ1-6	CASSRGVTYNSPLHF	TGTGCCAGCAGCCGGGGAGTTACCTATAATTCACCCCTCCACTTT
-	-	TRBV19	TRBJ1-1	CASRLHSSHPEAFF	TGTGCCAGTAGACTCCACAGCAGTCACCCTGAAGCTTTCTTT
TRBD2	-	TRBV27	TRBJ2-5	CASSFKREGRETQYF	TGTGCCAGCAGTTTTAAGCGGGAGGGCCGGGAGACCCAGTACTTC
-	-	TRBV6-5	TRBJ1-2	CASSGRGLGNGYTF	TGTGCCAGCAGTGGACGGGGATTGGGTAATGGCTACACCTTC
-	-	TRBV15	TRBJ1-1	CATSRVRNTEAFF	TGTGCCACCAGCAGAGTCAGGAACACTGAAGCTTTCTTT
-	-	TRBV14	TRBJ2-2	CASSQQLASTGELFF	TGTGCCAGCAGCCAACAATTAGCTTCCACCGGGGAGCTGTTTTTT
TRBD1	-	TRBV4-2	TRBJ2-5	CASSQEMTRTGVSQETQYF	TGTGCCAGCAGCCAAGAGATGACGCGGACAGGGGTCTCCCAAGAGACCCAGTACTTC
TRBD1	-	TRBV19	TRBJ2-1	CASSITTGGSEQFF	TGTGCCAGTAGTATAACCACAGGGGGCAGTGAGCAGTTCTTC
-	-	TRBV15	TRBJ1-1	CATSSSGIGTEAFF	TGTGCCACCAGCAGCTCGGGGATCGGCACTGAAGCTTTCTTT
-	-	TRBV13	TRBJ1-2	CASSSGQGRYGYTF	TGTGCCAGCAGCTCCGGGCAGGGCCGCTATGGCTACACCTTC
-	-	TRBV23-1	TRBJ2-7	CASSQNHRGGAYEQYF	TGCGCCAGCAGTCAAAATCATAGGGGTGGAGCCTACGAGCAGTACTTC
-	-	TRBV18	TRBJ2-7	CASSPPGSEQYF	TGTGCCAGCTCACCACCCGGGAGCGAGCAGTACTTC
-	-	TRBV10-2	TRBJ1-4	CASSPGTTNEKLFF	TGCGCCAGCAGTCCGGGTACAACTAATGAAAAACTGTTTTTT
-	once	TRBV7-9	TRBJ2-2	CATPHQGTGELFF	TGTGCCACTCCTCATCAGGGCACCGGGGAGCTGTTTTTT
TRBD1	-	TRBV14	TRBJ2-7	CASSPGQGDEQYF	TGTGCCAGCAGCCCGGGACAGGGGGACGAGCAGTACTTC
TRBD2	-	TRBV11-3	TRBJ2-1	CASSSGLAVDNEQFF	TGTGCCAGCAGCTCGGGACTAGCGGTCGACAATGAGCAGTTCTTC
TRBD2	-	TRBV5-4	TRBJ2-3	CASSSGGDTQYF	TGTGCCAGCAGCTCGGGGGGGGATACGCAGTATTTT
-	-	TRBV6-5	TRBJ1-1	CASSYSKSGVTEAFF	TGTGCCAGCAGTTACTCGAAATCGGGGGTCACTGAAGCTTTCTTT
TRBD2	-	TRBV10-3	TRBJ2-1	CAISQDGLAGDEQFF	TGTGCCATCAGTCAGGACGGACTAGCGGGCGATGAGCAGTTCTTC
-	-	TRBV7-2	TRBJ2-7	CASSSSSYEQYF	TGTGCCAGCAGCTCGAGCTCCTACGAGCAGTACTTC
-	-	TRBV27	TRBJ2-7	CASSGKGVFNYEQYF	TGTGCCAGCAGCGGCAAGGGGGTCTTTAACTACGAGCAGTACTTC
-	-	TRBV2	TRBJ1-6	CASSFPGAGGGTLHF	TGTGCCAGCAGTTTCCCAGGGGCTGGGGGGGGGACCCTCCACTTT